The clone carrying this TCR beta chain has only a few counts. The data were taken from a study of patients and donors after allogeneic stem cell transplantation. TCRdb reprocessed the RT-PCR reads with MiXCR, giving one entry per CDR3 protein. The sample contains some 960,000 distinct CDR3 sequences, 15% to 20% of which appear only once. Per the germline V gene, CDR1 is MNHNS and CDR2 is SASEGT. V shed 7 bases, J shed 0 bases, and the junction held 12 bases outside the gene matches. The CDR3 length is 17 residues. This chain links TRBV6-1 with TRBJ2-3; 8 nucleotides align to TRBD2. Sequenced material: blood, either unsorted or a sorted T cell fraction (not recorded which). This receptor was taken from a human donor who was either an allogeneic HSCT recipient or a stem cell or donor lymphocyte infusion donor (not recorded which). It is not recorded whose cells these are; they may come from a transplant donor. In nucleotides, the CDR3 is TGTGCCAGCAACCCCGTCCTAGCGGGTACTAGCACAGATACGCAGTATTTT. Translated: CASNPVLAGTSTDTQYF.